The 10 T cell receptor beta chains below come from one sample, sequenced in a study of blood T cell repertoires in COVID-19. Only in-frame clones appear in the TCRdb table, and some are missing; sequencing was by immunoSEQ multiplex PCR. The data contain approximately 52,000 clones, about 91% of them singletons. Sample: peripheral blood. Source of these receptors: a man aged 55 to 69 with active COVID-19.

CDR3 amino acids: CASSPIRDTINYGYTF. DNA for the CDR3: TGTGCCAGCTCACCAATCCGGGACACTATTAACTATGGCTACACCTTC. The chain is built from TRBV18 and TRBJ1-2; D is perhaps TRBD1 (6 bases). The CDR3 has 16 amino acids. V gave up 2 bases and J gave up 1 base, with 14 bases separating them. Germline-derived CDR1 and CDR2 are KGHSH and LQKENI. Together with reference TRBV18 and TRBJ1-2, the CDR3 gives the full variable domain: NAGVMQNPRHLVRRRGQEARLRCSPMKGHSHVYWYRQLPEEGLKFMVYLQKENIIDESGMPKERFSAEFPKEGPSILRIQQVVRGDSAAYFCASSPIRDTINYGYTFGSGTRLTVV.

The chain's CDR3 is CASSGPGGPDEQYF. CDR3 bases: TGTGCCAGCAGTGGTCCGGGAGGGCCTGACGAGCAGTACTTC. The J gene is TRBJ2-7, the V gene TRBV28; 8 bases are shared with TRBD2. J lost 5 bases, V lost 5 bases, and 8 bases had no gene match. Germline CDR1 and CDR2: MDHEN and SYDVKM. This CDR3 is 14 amino acids long.

The chain uses TRBV5-1 and TRBJ1-2; TRBD1 is a possible D gene (5 bases). Germline V gives CDR1 SGHRS, CDR2 YFSETQ. The V and J ends lost 0 bases and 0 bases respectively, with 9 bases between them. This CDR3 region has 15 residues. CDR3 coding DNA: TGCGCCAGCAGCTTGGGGGGCCTCTCTAACTATGGCTACACCTTC. It is translated as CASSLGGLSNYGYTF.

This clone has just a few counts. V gene TRBV6-4 combines with J gene TRBJ1-2, with a tentative D call TRBD1 (5 bases). The CDR3 extends over 13 amino acids. Germline V gives CDR1 MRHNA, CDR2 SNTAGT. Trimming shortened V by 4 bases and J by 2 bases, and 8 bases separated the two germline ends. CDR3 loop: CASSVGQNYGYTF. CDR3 nucleotides: TGTGCCAGCAGTGTGGGGCAGAACTATGGCTACACCTTC.

The chain combines TRBV15 with TRBJ2-2, with 10 bases lining up with TRBD2. The germline gives CDR1 LNHNV, CDR2 YYDKDF (reference sequence). V dropped 1 base and J dropped 3; count of bases not matched to a gene: 5. CDR3 length: 17 amino acids. For the CDR3, the DNA is TGTGCCACCAGCAGAGGTGGAGCGGGAGGGCACACCGGGGAGCTGTTTTTT. It encodes CATSRGGAGGHTGELFF.

This clone has more than one count but fewer than ten. The gene calls are TRBV11-2 and TRBJ1-6; TRBD1 might be the D (6 bases). The CDR3 is made up of 15 amino acids. Trimming removed 0 bases from V and 7 bases from J, with 10 bases in between. Germline assignment: CDR1 SGHAT and CDR2 FQNNGV. In DNA form, the CDR3 reads TGTGCCAGCAGCTTAGATACAGGGCGGAATTCACCCCTCCACTTT. As protein: CASSLDTGRNSPLHF.

The chain carries TRBV6-5 and TRBJ2-2, with TRBD2 identical over 7 bases. CDR1 and CDR2 (germline): MNHEY, SVGAGI. This CDR3 has 12 amino acids. V lost 6 bases to trimming and J lost 6 bases; unmatched junction nucleotides: 1. The CDR3 DNA sequence: TGTGCCAGCAGGGGGGGGTCCGGGGAGCTGTTTTTT. It is translated as CASRGGSGELFF.

The J gene is TRBJ2-3, the V gene TRBV5-5; 7 bases agree with TRBD1. Germline lookup yields CDR1 SGHKS and CDR2 YYEKEE (reference sequence). The CDR3 has 15 amino acids. The J segment lost 1 base and the V segment lost 3 bases, leaving 5 bases of the junction unmatched. DNA for the CDR3: TGTGCCAGCAGCTATACCGGGACAGGCACAGATACGCAGTATTTT. Protein: CASSYTGTGTDTQYF.

The chain has TRBV6-5 and TRBJ2-5; the D is unclear. Germline V lookup: CDR1 MNHEY, CDR2 SVGAGI. The CDR3 consists of 11 residues. The V end was cut by 4 bases, the J end by 4 bases, with 4 bases between. This CDR3 is CASSSGETQYF. As DNA, the CDR3 is TGTGCCAGCAGTTCGGGAGAGACCCAGTACTTC.

CDR3 DNA sequence: TGTGCCAGCAGGACTATGGACAGGACTTATAACTATGGCTACACCTTC. It codes for CASRTMDRTYNYGYTF. The V gene is TRBV7-9, the J gene TRBJ1-2; 7 positions match TRBD1. The germline V gene encodes CDR1 SEHNR and CDR2 FQNEAQ (reference sequence). The CDR3 runs 16 residues. Trimming removed 6 bases from V and 1 base from J; junction bases left unmatched: 11.